This TCR beta chain was captured by sequencing in a study of T cells after yellow fever vaccination. Broader study findings: Once the booster was given, most primary-vaccination clones reappeared, at approximately 97% for CD4 and 88% for CD8.

A few counts support this clonotype. The antigen remains undetermined. Germline loops: CDR1 MGHRA, CDR2 YSYEKL. This CDR3 contains 15 residues. J lost 2 bases, V lost 2 bases, and 5 bases had no gene match. MiXCR, run by TCRdb on the 5' RACE reads, gives a single entry per CDR3 protein. This table has hundreds of thousands of distinct CDR3 sequences, 21% appearing once. This specimen was PBMCs, taken about 21 days after the first yellow fever vaccination. This sequence originates from a man younger than 35 who received the YFV17D yellow fever vaccine. The genes are TRBV4-1 and TRBJ1-2, with 7 bases that match TRBD1. CDR3 loop: CASSQLTGKNYGYTF. The CDR3 nucleotides read TGCGCCAGCAGCCAATTGACAGGGAAGAACTATGGCTACACCTTC.